This T cell receptor beta chain was sequenced during a study of immune evolution from preneoplasia to lung adenocarcinoma. Points from the study as a whole: Clonality was highest in normal lung, lower in later-stage lesions apparently.

Turning to this clone: No antigen is known for it. One junction end disagrees with the germline gene, perhaps due to a read error.

The CDR3 is made up of 15 amino acids. Germline V CDR1 and CDR2: MDHEN, SYDVKM. H&E slides confirmed each diagnosis, reviewed by two pathologists independently. Measured with immunoSEQ multiplex PCR; TCRdb has only the in-frame clones, and not every one. The sample lists 15,000 to 20,000 clones, less than 90% occurring once. The V and J genes are TRBV28 and TRBJ1-2; possible D gene TRBD1, 6 bases. The specimen sequenced was FFPE invasive lung adenocarcinoma tissue. The source of this sequence is a person aged 70 to 80 with invasive lung adenocarcinoma. CDR3 region: CASTTLGGIGTPARF. CDR3 nucleotide sequence: TGTGCCAGCACTACCTTAGGGGGGATAGGGACACCGGCCCGCTTC.